In this sample, the clone carrying this T cell receptor (beta chain) turned up a few times. Antigen specificity is unknown. Construction of the TCRbeta library involved unique molecular identifiers. TCRdb reprocessed the PCR reads with MiXCR, giving one entry per CDR3 protein. This table has 60,000 to 85,000 distinct CDR3 sequences, 15% to 20% appearing once. This specimen comes from a study of T-cell reconstitution after alpha-beta-depleted transplantation in children. Study findings and constraints: Newly produced T cells mostly accounted for T-cell counts and diversity one year post-transplant. About two months after transplant, alpha-beta T cells reportedly came from several hundred expanded graft clones. Some patients' high day-60 TCRbeta diversity was traced to surviving recipient T cells and thymic progenitors.

The V gene's germline CDR1 is SEHNR and CDR2 FQNEAQ (reference sequence). Trimming took 5 bases from V and 7 from J, leaving 17 bases between them. This CDR3 spans 14 amino acids. This TCR was sampled from a male patient aged 2 to 10 who had a stem cell transplant for acute lymphoblastic leukemia, so the T cells may come from the graft donor. The chain joins TRBV7-9 to TRBJ1-1, with D tentatively TRBD1 (6 bases). Material: PBMCs, mostly from graft donor cells, obtained 360 days after TCRalphabeta/CD19-depleted stem cell transplant. DNA of the CDR3: TGTGCCAGCAGCCTACAGGGAGCTGTTGGTGAAGCTTTCTTT. Protein product: CASSLQGAVGEAFF.